This TCR beta chain originates from a study of blood T cell repertoires in COVID-19. Per the study methods: The authors estimated nucleated cell counts from reference gene primer amplification. The method was immunoSEQ multiplex PCR; TCRdb's version includes in-frame clones alone and lacks a portion of them. The V and J calls and the clone size are those of that table, but D and trimming were determined from the DNA. The sample contains some 270,000 clones, 85% to 95% of which appear only once. This study enrolled people aged 18 to 89 from about two dozen US geographic areas. Specimen: PBMCs or T cells enriched from blood (not recorded which). This TCR derives from a man between 40 and 49 years old who had been exposed to COVID-19.

In nucleotides, the CDR3 is TGTGCCAGCAGCCAACCGAGCGGGAGGGACTACGAGCAGTACTTC. It codes for CASSQPSGRDYEQYF. V is TRBV3-1 (or the pseudogene TRBV3-2) and J is TRBJ2-7, with 10 positions matching TRBD2. V dropped 2 bases and J dropped 3; count of bases not matched to a gene: 4. Germline lookup yields CDR1 LGHDT and CDR2 YNNKEL (reference sequence). The CDR3 runs 15 residues.